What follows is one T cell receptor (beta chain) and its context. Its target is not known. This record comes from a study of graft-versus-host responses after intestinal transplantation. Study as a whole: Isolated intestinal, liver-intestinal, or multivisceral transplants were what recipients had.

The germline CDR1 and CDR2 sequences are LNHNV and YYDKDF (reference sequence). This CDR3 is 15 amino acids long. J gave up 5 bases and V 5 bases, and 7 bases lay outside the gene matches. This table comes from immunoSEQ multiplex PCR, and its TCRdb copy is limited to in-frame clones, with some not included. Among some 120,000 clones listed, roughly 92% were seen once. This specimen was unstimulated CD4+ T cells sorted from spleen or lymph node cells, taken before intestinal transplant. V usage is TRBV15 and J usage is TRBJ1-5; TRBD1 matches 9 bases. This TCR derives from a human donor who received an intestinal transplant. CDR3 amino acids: CATSLRGQGHQPQHF. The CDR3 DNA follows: TGTGCCACCAGCTTAAGGGGACAGGGTCATCAGCCCCAGCATTTT. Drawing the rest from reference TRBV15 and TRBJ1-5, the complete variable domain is DAMVIQNPRYQVTQFGKPVTLSCSQTLNHNVMYWYQQKSSQAPKLLFHYYDKDFNNEADTPDNFQSRRPNTSFCFLDIRSPGLGDTAMYLCATSLRGQGHQPQHFGDGTRLSIL.